What follows are 21 T cell receptor beta chains derived from one specimen sequenced in a study of graft-versus-host responses after intestinal transplantation. This table comes from immunoSEQ multiplex PCR, and its TCRdb copy is limited to in-frame clones, with some not included. Here the sample spans about 39,000 clones, about 93% being singletons. These receptors have no identified antigens. The sample was unstimulated CD8+ T cells sorted from spleen or lymph node cells, taken before transplant. These receptors were taken from a human donor who was the organ donor for an intestinal transplant.

The V and J genes are TRBV28 and TRBJ2-2; 7 bases align to TRBD1. Trimming at V came to 2 bases and at J to 5 bases, leaving 11 bases not matched to a gene. Per germline, CDR1 MDHEN and CDR2 SYDVKM. The CDR3 runs to 17 residues. CDR3 coding DNA: TGTGCCAGCAGTTTAGACCCCACAGGGGAAGGGACCGGGGAGCTGTTTTTT. This sequence encodes CASSLDPTGEGTGELFF. The full variable domain, in which reference TRBV28 and TRBJ2-2 provide the parts outside the CDR3, is DVKVTQSSRYLVKRTGEKVFLECVQDMDHENMFWYRQDPGLGLRLIYFSYDVKMKEKGDIPEGYSVSREKKERFSLILESASTNQTSMYLCASSLDPTGEGTGELFFGEGSRLTVL.

By share, this clone ranks as large. The identical CDR3 is also encoded by other nucleotide sequences in the sample. The chain couples TRBV9 to TRBJ2-5; a possible D gene is TRBD1 (5 bases). Trimming cost V 0 bases and J 5 bases, with 11 bases left between them. The germline CDR1 and CDR2 sequences are SGDLS and YYNGEE. The CDR3 sequence is 14 residues long. The CDR3 loop reads CASSVGQGYETQYF. CDR3 sequence (DNA): TGTGCCAGCAGCGTAGGGCAGGGATACGAGACCCAGTACTTC.

The rearrangement links TRBV7-9 to TRBJ1-1; D unclear. The CDR3 has 13 residues. V lost 6 bases to trimming and J lost 1 base, with 9 bases between them. Germline assignment: CDR1 SEHNR and CDR2 FQNEAQ (reference sequence). The CDR3, as DNA: TGTGCCAGCAGGATGACTAGGAACACTGAAGCTTTCTTT. Residues: CASRMTRNTEAFF.

This clone has just one count. V and J are TRBV19 and TRBJ2-2; D uncertain. Trimming cost V 2 bases and J 6 bases, with 7 bases left between them. Germline CDR1 LNHDA, CDR2 SQIVND (reference sequence). This CDR3 is 13 amino acids long. The CDR3 DNA follows: TGTGCCAGTAGTATACCCGTTCCCGGGGAGCTGTTTTTT. Translation gives CASSIPVPGELFF.

The chain couples TRBV19 to TRBJ2-3; no firm D call. CDR1 and CDR2 (germline): LNHDA, SQIVND (reference sequence). The V and J ends lost 3 bases and 0 bases respectively, with 10 bases between them. The CDR3 has 15 amino acids. DNA of the CDR3: TGTGCCAGTAGTATTGGAGCGCTCAGCACAGATACGCAGTATTTT. Protein product: CASSIGALSTDTQYF.

The rearrangement links TRBV5-1 to TRBJ2-1, with 8 bases that match TRBD2. The trim removed 1 base at V and 4 bases at J, leaving 4 bases unmatched. The length of the CDR3 is 15 residues. In germline, CDR1 is SGHRS, CDR2 YFSETQ. The CDR3 nucleotides read TGCGCCAGCAGCTTGTGGGCTAGCGGGTACAATGAGCAGTTCTTC. This sequence encodes CASSLWASGYNEQFF.

V gene TRBV28 combines with J gene TRBJ2-1; D might be TRBD1 (5 bases). The CDR3 totals 16 residues. The V end lost 5 bases, the J end lost 4 bases, and 18 bases lay between the germline ends. Per germline, CDR1 MDHEN and CDR2 SYDVKM. The CDR3, as DNA: TGTGCCAGCAGTCGATTTGGTCTGGACACTTACAATGAGCAGTTCTTC. It encodes CASSRFGLDTYNEQFF.

This chain uses TRBV7-6 with TRBJ1-1, with no clear D. The germline V and J ends were trimmed by 2 bases and 2 bases, with 12 bases remaining between them. CDR1 SGHVS and CDR2 FNYEAQ come from the germline V gene. There are 15 residues in the CDR3. The CDR3 loop reads CASSLLTGINTEAFF. CDR3 coding DNA: TGTGCCAGCAGCTTACTCACCGGGATAAACACTGAAGCTTTCTTT.

The chain links TRBV5-1 to TRBJ2-6, with 12 nucleotides matching TRBD1. The CDR3 loop spans 18 amino acids. Trimming took 4 bases from V and 2 from J; bases not matched to a gene: 7. Germline lookup yields CDR1 SGHRS and CDR2 YFSETQ. The CDR3 DNA is TGCGCCAGCAGCCCCTCGGGACAGGGGGCCACTGGGGCCAACGTCCTGACTTTC. This translates into CASSPSGQGATGANVLTF.

This sequence joins TRBV30 and TRBJ2-7, with D possibly called TRBD1 or TRBD2 (5 bases each). This CDR3 spans 15 amino acids. Germline V lookup: CDR1 GTSNPN, CDR2 SVGIG (reference sequence). The V gene lost 1 base and the J gene lost 9 bases, with 22 bases spanning the gap. CDR3 in DNA: TGTGCCTGGAGTGGCGGTATGGGACCAAGGGCGGGGCAGTACTTC. Its translation: CAWSGGMGPRAGQYF.

This clone was seen a handful of times. The gene calls are TRBV19 and TRBJ2-7; 8 bases fit TRBD1. V shed 7 bases, J shed 5 bases, and the junction held 10 bases outside the gene matches. CDR1 is LNHDA, CDR2 SQIVND, per germline (reference sequence). This CDR3 is built from 14 residues. Written as DNA, the CDR3 is TGTGCCAGTAATGGACAGGGACAGGAGGACGAGCAGTACTTC. This translates into CASNGQGQEDEQYF.

The chain uses TRBV19 and TRBJ2-1, with TRBD1 matching 9 bases. CDR1 and CDR2 from the germline V gene are LNHDA and SQIVND (reference sequence). Trimming removed 8 bases from V and 0 bases from J; junction bases left unmatched: 17. This CDR3 has 19 residues. In nucleotides, the CDR3 is TGTGCCAGTTCAAAGGGGCCCCCGGACAGGGGAAACTCCTACAATGAGCAGTTCTTC. Amino acid sequence: CASSKGPPDRGNSYNEQFF. The full variable domain, its missing parts supplied by reference TRBV19 and TRBJ2-1, is DGGITQSPKYLFRKEGQNVTLSCEQNLNHDAMYWYRQDPGQGLRLIYYSQIVNDFQKGDIAEGYSVSREKKESFPLTVTSAQKNPTAFYLCASSKGPPDRGNSYNEQFFGPGTRLTVL.

This chain links TRBV27 with TRBJ1-5, with D maybe TRBD1 (6 bases). The CDR3 length is 14 residues. CDR1 and CDR2 (germline): MNHEY, SMNVEV (reference sequence). Trimming stripped 1 base from V and 4 bases from J, with 8 bases between. The CDR3 loop is CASSLWQGNQPQHF. The CDR3, as DNA: TGTGCCAGCAGTTTATGGCAGGGGAATCAGCCCCAGCATTTT.

The chain is built from TRBV6-5 and TRBJ1-2; a weak D match, TRBD1 (5 bases). Trimming pared 1 base from V and 4 bases from J, leaving 10 bases between. The CDR3 is made up of 14 amino acids. CDR1 is MNHEY and CDR2 is SVGAGI in the germline V gene. In nucleotides, the CDR3 is TGTGCCAGCAGTTACTTTAGGGGAAGCTATGGCTACACCTTC. This encodes CASSYFRGSYGYTF.

The CDR3 DNA reads TGTGCCAGCAGTGATGGGCAGTTACGCAATCAGCCCCAGCATTTT. Translated, it gives CASSDGQLRNQPQHF. This chain joins TRBV2 and TRBJ1-5; unclear D gene. CDR1 and CDR2 (germline): SNHLY, FYNNEI. V was clipped by 3 bases and J by 2 bases, with 11 bases between them. The CDR3 consists of 15 residues. The variable domain in full, completed from reference TRBV2 and TRBJ1-5, reads EPEVTQTPSHQVTQMGQEVILRCVPISNHLYFYWYRQILGQKVEFLVSFYNNEISEKSEIFDDQFSVERPDGSNFTLKIRSTKLEDSAMYFCASSDGQLRNQPQHFGDGTRLSIL.

This clone was seen only once. The chain has TRBV27 and TRBJ1-1, with a weak D call TRBD1 (5 bases). The CDR3 contains 13 residues. Germline CDR1 MNHEY, CDR2 SMNVEV (reference sequence). Trimming shortened V by 6 bases and J by 5 bases, and 13 bases separated the two germline ends. CDR3 loop: CASSLTWGTEAFF. The CDR3 DNA reads as TGTGCCAGCAGCCTGACCTGGGGGACTGAAGCTTTCTTT.

The chain recombines TRBV28 with TRBJ1-2, with D maybe TRBD1 (5 bases). The CDR3 runs to 15 residues. V was shortened by 6 bases and J by 4 bases, with 18 bases between the two germline ends. From germline, CDR1 is MDHEN and CDR2 SYDVKM. Written as DNA, the CDR3 is TGTGCCAGCAGATCTACCAAGGGGCCCCGCTATGGCTACACCTTC. It specifies CASRSTKGPRYGYTF.

The rearrangement joins TRBV7-6 to TRBJ2-7; D is perhaps TRBD1 (6 bases). Germline V lookup: CDR1 SGHVS, CDR2 FNYEAQ. The ends were cut back, 2 bases at V and 4 bases at J, with 12 bases in the middle. The CDR3 length is 14 residues. CDR3 DNA: TGTGCCAGCAGCTTACGCAGGGGCTGGTACGAGCAGTACTTC. Its translation: CASSLRRGWYEQYF.

This clone has just one count. The V gene is TRBV5-1, the J gene TRBJ2-1; 7 positions match TRBD2. V lost 0 bases to trimming and J lost 5 bases; unmatched junction nucleotides: 2. The CDR3 is 14 residues long. Looked up from germline, CDR1 is SGHRS and CDR2 is YFSETQ. CDR3 sequence (DNA): TGCGCCAGCAGCTTGGGCCTAGCGGACAATGAGCAGTTCTTC. This codes for CASSLGLADNEQFF.

This clone has a single count. This chain joins TRBV5-1 and TRBJ1-6; 7 nucleotides match TRBD1. CDR1 and CDR2 (germline): SGHRS, YFSETQ. The CDR3 is 15 residues long. The ends lost 5 bases at V and 7 bases at J; junction bases unmatched: 9. CDR3 DNA: TGCGCCAGCAGAAAGGGGGCGGGAAAAAATTCACCCCTCCACTTT. It specifies CASRKGAGKNSPLHF.

The V gene is TRBV12-5, the J gene TRBJ2-7, with D possibly matching TRBD2 (6 bases). V was clipped by 0 bases and J by 6 bases, with 9 bases between them. This CDR3 comprises 13 residues. Germline V CDR1 and CDR2: LGHNT, FRNRAP. CDR3 coding DNA: TGTGCTAGTGGTTTGGTAGGGAGGCGCGAGCAGTACTTC. Translation: CASGLVGRREQYF.